These 27 T cell receptor beta chains came from one sample sequenced in a study of blood T cell repertoires in COVID-19. The method was immunoSEQ multiplex PCR; TCRdb's version includes in-frame clones alone and lacks a portion of them. The sample consists of around 290,000 clones, 75% to 95% of them appearing once. Source material: PBMCs or T cells enriched from blood (not recorded which). These receptors were collected from a woman aged 25 to 39 who had recovered from COVID-19.

J is TRBJ1-5 and V is TRBV12-3 or TRBV12-4, with D hard to call. Deletions cut 5 bases from V and 6 bases from J, with 11 bases between. The CDR3 sequence is 13 residues long. CDR3 sequence (DNA): TGTGCCAGCAGTCCCAGTGAGGTTCAGCCCCAGCATTTT. Its translation is CASSPSEVQPQHF.

The chain uses TRBV19 and TRBJ1-2; D is unresolved. The ends were cut back, 6 bases at V and 7 bases at J, with 18 bases in the middle. CDR1 is LNHDA, CDR2 SQIVND, per germline (reference sequence). This CDR3 contains 14 residues. In DNA, the CDR3 is TGTGCCAGTAGAAGTGCTGGAGGCGTTGGTGGCTACACCTTC. It translates to CASRSAGGVGGYTF.

The genes are TRBV7-2 and TRBJ1-2; D unresolved. This CDR3 comprises 15 residues. Germline V gives CDR1 SGHTA, CDR2 FQGNSA. Trimming removed 3 bases from V and 6 bases from J, with 17 bases in between. CDR3 nucleotides: TGTGCCAGCAGCTTCCCCGGACGGGGAGATAATGGCTACACCTTC. Amino acids: CASSFPGRGDNGYTF. The complete variable domain, with remaining parts taken from reference TRBV7-2 and TRBJ1-2, reads GAGVSQSPSNKVTEKGKDVELRCDPISGHTALYWYRQSLGQGLEFLIYFQGNSAPDKSGLPSDRFSAERTGGSVSTLTIQRTQQEDSAVYLCASSFPGRGDNGYTFGSGTRLTVV.

Regarding this clone: One end of the junction fails to match germline, which may point to a read error. The chain employs TRBV5-6 and TRBJ2-5; the match to TRBD1 covers 10 bases. The CDR3 is 15 amino acids. Germline CDR1 SGHDT, CDR2 YYEEEE. The CDR3 nucleotides read TGTACCAGCAGCTTGGGACAGGGGCGGCAAGAGACCCAGTACTTC. Translating it yields CTSSLGQGRQETQYF.

The rearrangement links TRBV5-6 to TRBJ2-3; 11 bases fit TRBD2. This CDR3 spans 11 amino acids. Germline V CDR1 and CDR2: SGHDT, YYEEEE. CDR3 protein: CGTSGSPTQYF. In DNA, the CDR3 is TGTGGTACTAGCGGGAGTCCCACGCAGTATTTT.

The V and J genes are TRBV5-1 and TRBJ2-5, with 7 bases identical to TRBD2. V lost 4 bases to trimming and J lost 5 bases; unmatched junction nucleotides: 5. The CDR3 runs to 13 residues. Germline CDR1 and CDR2: SGHRS and YFSETQ. CDR3 sequence reads: CASSPGRRETQYF. CDR3 coding DNA: TGCGCCAGCAGCCCCGGGAGGCGTGAGACCCAGTACTTC.

The chain joins TRBV6-2 or TRBV6-3 to TRBJ1-5; 7 nucleotides align to TRBD1. The CDR3 is made up of 17 amino acids. Germline CDR1 reads MNHEY; CDR2 reads SVGEGT. With 2 bases clipped from V and 3 bases from J, the junction kept 10 bases outside the gene matches. This chain's CDR3 is CASSYPVQGTNNQPQHF. CDR3 in DNA: TGTGCCAGCAGTTACCCCGTACAGGGGACGAACAATCAGCCCCAGCATTTT.

J is TRBJ2-2 and V is TRBV18, with TRBD2 matching over 10 bases. The CDR3 has 16 residues. V shed 1 base and J 4 bases; nucleotides not matched to a gene: 3. Germline V gives CDR1 KGHSH, CDR2 LQKENI. The CDR3: CASSPLAGGGTGELFF. The CDR3 coding sequence is TGTGCCAGCTCACCACTAGCGGGAGGAGGCACCGGGGAGCTGTTTTTT.

The chain carries TRBV28 and TRBJ2-1; tentative D call: TRBD1 (6 bases). The germline V gene encodes CDR1 MDHEN and CDR2 SYDVKM. V lost 3 bases and J lost 1, with 10 bases in between. The CDR3 length is 15 residues. DNA of the CDR3: TGTGCCAGCAGTTTCCCAGGGGTTTCCTACAATGAGCAGTTCTTC. This gives the protein CASSFPGVSYNEQFF.

This chain links TRBV18 with TRBJ2-3, with TRBD2 identical over 10 bases. This CDR3 comprises 17 residues. Per germline, CDR1 KGHSH and CDR2 LQKENI. The junction had 7 bases not matched to a gene; V was cut back by 3 bases and J by 1 base. The DNA of the CDR3 is TGTGCCAGCTCACCCGCCGGGACTAGCGCGGGCACAGATACGCAGTATTTT. Residues: CASSPAGTSAGTDTQYF.

The chain carries TRBV7-2 and TRBJ2-1, with TRBD2 as a possible D gene (6 bases). CDR1 SGHTA and CDR2 FQGNSA come from the germline V gene. The V gene lost 5 bases and the J gene lost 10 bases, with 18 bases spanning the gap. CDR3 length: 14 residues. The CDR3 nucleotides read TGTGCCAGCAGCGATGCGGGACTCCGACTGGAGCAGTTCTTC. Amino acid sequence: CASSDAGLRLEQFF. Supplemented by reference TRBV7-2 and TRBJ2-1, the full variable domain reads GAGVSQSPSNKVTEKGKDVELRCDPISGHTALYWYRQSLGQGLEFLIYFQGNSAPDKSGLPSDRFSAERTGGSVSTLTIQRTQQEDSAVYLCASSDAGLRLEQFFGPGTRLTVL.

The chain combines TRBV10-3 with TRBJ2-1, with 8 bases aligning to TRBD1. The junction had 13 bases not matched to a gene; V was cut back by 6 bases and J by 6 bases. Germline V gene sequence: CDR1 ENHRY, CDR2 SYGVKD. The CDR3 has 16 amino acids. Here the CDR3 reads CAIRGRPGGLGNEQFF. The CDR3 DNA reads TGTGCCATCAGGGGAAGACCAGGGGGCCTTGGCAATGAGCAGTTCTTC.

About this clone: Compared with germline, one end of the junction differs, possibly owing to a read error. The V call is TRBV6-5, the J call TRBJ2-1, with TRBD2 matching 7 bases. The V gene's germline CDR1 is MNHEY and CDR2 SVGAGI. The CDR3 is made up of 13 amino acids. The CDR3 loop is CASTERPGTIILF. In nucleotides, the CDR3 is TGTGCCAGCACCGAACGGCCTGGGACTATTATCCTCTTC.

The chain joins TRBV27 to TRBJ1-1; 9 bases match TRBD1. The germline gives CDR1 MNHEY, CDR2 SMNVEV (reference sequence). This CDR3 spans 15 amino acids. The V gene end was trimmed by 10 bases and the J gene end by 4 bases; junction bases not matched to a gene: 13. The CDR3 DNA reads as TGTGCCACTCGACCCCGGGACAGGGCTGGCACTGAAGCTTTCTTT. It translates to CATRPRDRAGTEAFF.

This chain connects TRBV6-2 or TRBV6-3 to TRBJ2-1; 9 positions match TRBD1. Germline trimming cut 2 bases from V and 3 bases from J; bases unmatched to any gene: 11. Germline CDR1 MNHEY, CDR2 SVGEGT. This CDR3 region has 18 residues. CDR3 coding DNA: TGTGCCAGCAGTTACAGGACGGGACAGGGCGTGTTCTACAATGAGCAGTTCTTC. Encoded protein: CASSYRTGQGVFYNEQFF.

In nucleotides, the CDR3 is TGTGCCAGCAGCCTCGCAGCGGGGATGAACACTGAAGCTTTCTTT. It encodes CASSLAAGMNTEAFF. This chain joins TRBV11-2 and TRBJ1-1, with unresolved D. Trimming shortened V by 5 bases and J by 0 bases, and 13 bases separated the two germline ends. The CDR3 consists of 15 residues. Germline V CDR1 and CDR2: SGHAT, FQNNGV.

The chain uses TRBV29-1 and TRBJ1-2; D not certain. The germline gives CDR1 SQVTM, CDR2 ANQGSEA. V was pared by 4 bases and J by 2 bases, with 14 bases between. CDR3 length: 14 residues. The CDR3, as DNA: TGCAGCGTTGGCCCATTGCAGGCAAACTATGGCTACACCTTC. Protein: CSVGPLQANYGYTF.

The chain uses TRBV27 and TRBJ2-5, with D maybe TRBD2 (7 bases). The CDR3 is made up of 16 amino acids. Trimming removed 2 bases from V and 3 bases from J, with 16 bases in between. Germline lookup yields CDR1 MNHEY and CDR2 SMNVEV (reference sequence). CDR3 protein: CASSLKGGLLEETQYF. CDR3 nucleotide sequence: TGTGCCAGCAGTTTAAAGGGGGGACTACTTGAAGAGACCCAGTACTTC.

The CDR3 DNA is TGTGCCTGGCAGGGGGCGACTTATCAGCCCCAGCATTTT. Protein product: CAWQGATYQPQHF. The V call is TRBV30, the J call TRBJ1-5, with 8 positions matching TRBD1. With 5 bases clipped from V and 5 bases from J, the junction kept 5 bases outside the gene matches. The CDR3 has 13 amino acids. The germline gives CDR1 GTSNPN, CDR2 SVGIG (reference sequence).

This clone was counted once. V is TRBV28 and J is TRBJ2-1; 7 bases map to TRBD2. CDR1 and CDR2 from the germline V gene are MDHEN and SYDVKM. V gave up 6 bases and J gave up 6 bases; unmatched junction bases: 17. The CDR3 is 17 residues long. The CDR3 reads CASSPGGAGAAANEQFF. The CDR3 nucleotides are TGTGCCAGCAGCCCGGGAGGAGCAGGAGCAGCAGCCAATGAGCAGTTCTTC.

CDR3 amino acids: CASSPYRNRYNEQFF. DNA of the CDR3: TGTGCCAGCAGTCCATACAGGAATCGGTACAATGAGCAGTTCTTC. The rearrangement uses TRBV27 and TRBJ2-1, with D tentatively TRBD1 (5 bases). Germline CDR1 is MNHEY and CDR2 is SMNVEV (reference sequence). The CDR3 runs 15 residues. Trimming cost V 5 bases and J 4 bases, with 15 bases left between them.

V and J are TRBV29-1 and TRBJ2-3; 9 nucleotides agree with TRBD1. The CDR3 runs 15 residues. Germline V gene data show CDR1 as SQVTM and CDR2 as ANQGSEA. The trim removed 6 bases at V and 0 bases at J, leaving 7 bases unmatched. CDR3 in amino acids: CSVAGTGSSTDTQYF. The CDR3 DNA reads TGCAGCGTCGCTGGGACAGGGAGTAGCACAGATACGCAGTATTTT.

This clone was picked up a small number of times. This chain uses TRBV28 with TRBJ2-7, with D perhaps TRBD2 (5 bases). CDR1 and CDR2 (germline): MDHEN, SYDVKM. The CDR3 sequence is 13 residues long. Trimming left V 6 bases short and J 1 base short, with 10 bases between. The DNA of the CDR3 is TGTGCCAGCAGCACTAGTTTATCCTACGAGCAGTACTTC. It codes for CASSTSLSYEQYF.

A few counts support this clone. The genes are TRBV28 and TRBJ1-1, with a possible D match to TRBD1 (5 bases). From germline, CDR1 is MDHEN and CDR2 SYDVKM. V was cut by 5 bases and J by 2 bases, with 12 bases left in between. The CDR3 runs to 14 residues. CDR3 coding DNA: TGTGCCAGCAGTAATCCGGGGGTTAACACTGAAGCTTTCTTT. Amino acid sequence: CASSNPGVNTEAFF.

The chain employs TRBV10-3 and TRBJ2-5; 7 positions match TRBD1. This CDR3 spans 14 amino acids. CDR1 is ENHRY and CDR2 is SYGVKD in the germline V gene. After removal of 0 bases from V and 5 bases from J, the junction contained 3 bases not matched to a gene. The CDR3 loop reads CAISESKGAETQYF. The CDR3 nucleotides are TGTGCCATCAGTGAGTCGAAGGGGGCGGAGACCCAGTACTTC.

The J gene is TRBJ1-6, the V gene TRBV28; weak D call: TRBD1 (6 bases). V lost 4 bases to trimming and J lost 3 bases, with 16 bases between them. Germline-derived CDR1 and CDR2 are MDHEN and SYDVKM. The CDR3 sequence is 17 residues long. CDR3 sequence reads: CASSSDRTGNYNSPLHF. The CDR3 DNA sequence: TGTGCCAGCAGTTCCGACCGTACAGGGAACTATAATTCACCCCTCCACTTT. Full variable domain (remainder filled in from reference TRBV28 and TRBJ1-6): DVKVTQSSRYLVKRTGEKVFLECVQDMDHENMFWYRQDPGLGLRLIYFSYDVKMKEKGDIPEGYSVSREKKERFSLILESASTNQTSMYLCASSSDRTGNYNSPLHFGNGTRLTVT.

The chain joins TRBV7-2 to TRBJ2-1; D remains ambiguous. Per the germline V gene, CDR1 is SGHTA and CDR2 is FQGNSA. The CDR3 covers 15 residues. V lost 1 base and J 2 bases, leaving 9 bases between the germline ends. This CDR3 is CASSLELKPYNEQFF. The CDR3 DNA follows: TGTGCCAGCAGCTTAGAACTGAAACCCTACAATGAGCAGTTCTTC.